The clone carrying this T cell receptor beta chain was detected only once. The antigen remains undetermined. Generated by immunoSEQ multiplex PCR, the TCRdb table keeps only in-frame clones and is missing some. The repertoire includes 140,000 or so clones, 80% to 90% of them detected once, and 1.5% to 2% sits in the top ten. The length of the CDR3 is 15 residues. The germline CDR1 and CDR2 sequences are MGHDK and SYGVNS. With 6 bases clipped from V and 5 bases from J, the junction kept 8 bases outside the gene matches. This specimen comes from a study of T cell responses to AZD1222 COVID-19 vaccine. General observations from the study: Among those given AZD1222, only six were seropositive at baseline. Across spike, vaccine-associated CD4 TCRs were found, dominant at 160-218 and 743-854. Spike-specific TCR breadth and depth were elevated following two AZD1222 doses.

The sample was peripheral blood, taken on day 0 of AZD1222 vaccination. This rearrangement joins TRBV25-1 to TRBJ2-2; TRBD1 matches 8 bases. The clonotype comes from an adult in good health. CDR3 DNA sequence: TGTGCCAGCAGATCAGGACAGGGTTGGACCGGGGAGCTGTTTTTT. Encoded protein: CASRSGQGWTGELFF.